This T cell receptor beta chain was recorded in a study of regulatory T cells. The study's findings and limits: In CD3G-deficient patients, conventional CD4+ T cells were enriched for hydrophobic CDR3 residues at positions 6 and 7.

About this clone itself: The antigen remains unidentified.

A couple of CD3G-deficient patients had more severe autoimmunity; all had some. Patients aged 2 to 39 years had fewer naive T cells. Sorting split CD4+ cells into CD25-high CD127-low Tregs and CD25-low CD127-high conventional T cells. The germline gives CDR1 MDHEN, CDR2 SYDVKM. CDR3 size: 15 residues. The J segment lost 6 bases and the V segment lost 6 bases, leaving 7 bases of the junction unmatched. Amplification used 52 TRBV primers and 13 TRBJ primers. Profiling relied on immunoSEQ multiplex PCR, and the TCRdb table lists in-frame clones only, not all of them. The data show 25,000 to 40,000 clones, nearly 95% seen once.

The V and J genes are TRBV28 and TRBJ2-3, with 12 bases lining up with TRBD2. The TCR originated in a child aged 2-9 years with CD3G deficiency. Sequencing input: conventional CD4+ T cells sorted from blood. The DNA for the CDR3 is TGTGCCAGCAGCCAACTAGCGGGAGGTGCCGATACGCAGTATTTT. It yields the protein CASSQLAGGADTQYF.